This T cell receptor (beta chain) was captured by sequencing in a study of graft-versus-host responses after intestinal transplantation. Study overall: Recipients got multivisceral, liver-intestinal, or isolated intestinal transplants. After anti-thymocyte globulin induction, recipients took tacrolimus and steroids for approximately three years. Study conclusions and caveats: GvH clones were found in recipient marrow; some appeared first in ileum or blood. Early HvG declines after transplant were associated with peak circulating GvH clone levels.

Per germline, CDR1 SEHNR and CDR2 FQNEAQ (reference sequence). V gave up 5 bases and J gave up 5 bases; unmatched junction bases: 13. This CDR3 has 16 residues. Turning to this clone: No antigen is known for it.

Sequenced by immunoSEQ multiplex PCR; TCRdb stores in-frame clones only, minus some. Altogether tens of thousands of clones are present, over 75% being singletons, with the ten largest covering around 8%. The starting material was unstimulated CD8+ T cells sorted from spleen or lymph node cells, obtained before transplant. The chain uses TRBV7-9 and TRBJ2-3; 7 positions match TRBD1. The receptor's source is a human donor who was the organ donor for an intestinal transplant. CDR3 sequence: CASSPTGTERKDTQYF. The DNA for the CDR3 is TGTGCCAGCAGCCCCACCGGGACAGAGCGAAAAGATACGCAGTATTTT.